The 28 T cell receptor beta chains presented below share a single source sample, sequenced in a study of T cells in Graves' hyperthyroidism and ophthalmopathy. There were TCR beta CDR3 regions amplified from RNA transcripts. TCR CDR3 regions were first amplified by RT-PCR with HTBI primers. TCRdb processed the multiplex PCR reads anew with MiXCR; each CDR3 protein has one entry. The sample consists of more than 350,000 distinct CDR3 sequences, 14% to 15% of them appearing once. The material sequenced was blood. These TCRs come from a woman aged 25 to 39 with Graves' hyperthyroidism.

This clonotype was seen at least ten times. CDR3: CASSGIYEQYF. DNA for the CDR3: TGTGCCAGCAGTGGTATCTACGAGCAGTACTTC. The rearrangement uses TRBV2 and TRBJ2-7, with unresolved D. V was shortened by 4 bases and J by 3 bases, with 4 bases between the two germline ends. Germline-derived CDR1 and CDR2 are SNHLY and FYNNEI. This CDR3 spans 11 amino acids. The whole variable domain, remainder taken from reference TRBV2 and TRBJ2-7, is EPEVTQTPSHQVTQMGQEVILRCVPISNHLYFYWYRQILGQKVEFLVSFYNNEISEKSEIFDDQFSVERPDGSNFTLKIRSTKLEDSAMYFCASSGIYEQYFGPGTRLTVT.

The chain couples TRBV20-1 to TRBJ1-5; tentative D call: TRBD1 (6 bases). The V end was cut by 5 bases, the J end by 0 bases, with 14 bases between. Germline loops: CDR1 DFQATT, CDR2 SNEGSKA (reference sequence). The CDR3 consists of 15 residues. The CDR3 DNA sequence: TGCAGTGCTCGACGGGGGGGCTATAGCAATCAGCCCCAGCATTTT. Translated, it gives CSARRGGYSNQPQHF.

This clonotype appeared many times. This chain uses TRBV27 with TRBJ2-1; TRBD2 matches 9 bases. With 5 bases clipped from V and 0 bases from J, the junction kept 2 bases outside the gene matches. This CDR3 has 15 residues. Germline assignment: CDR1 MNHEY and CDR2 SMNVEV (reference sequence). This CDR3 reads CASSIAGVSYNEQFF. In DNA form, the CDR3 reads TGTGCCAGCAGTATAGCGGGGGTCTCCTACAATGAGCAGTTCTTC.

This clonotype was counted ten times or more. This chain links TRBV6-1 with TRBJ2-3; 7 bases are a match to TRBD1. Germline V CDR1 and CDR2: MNHNS, SASEGT. The CDR3 runs 14 residues. Unmatched junction bases numbered 6, after V lost 7 bases and J lost 2 bases. CDR3 residues: CASTPGQPTDTQYF. CDR3 nucleotide sequence: TGTGCCAGCACACCGGGACAGCCCACAGATACGCAGTATTTT.

The chain has TRBV6-1 and TRBJ2-1; tentative D call: TRBD1 (6 bases). Per the germline V gene, CDR1 is MNHNS and CDR2 is SASEGT. Trimming cost V 2 bases and J 1 base, with 12 bases left between them. The CDR3 totals 16 residues. CDR3: CASSELTGLSYNEQFF. The DNA of the CDR3 is TGTGCCAGCAGTGAATTGACAGGTCTTTCCTACAATGAGCAGTTCTTC.

This clonotype showed up many times. V gene TRBV2 combines with J gene TRBJ2-1; 7 positions match TRBD2. The germline CDR1 and CDR2 sequences are SNHLY and FYNNEI. This CDR3 has 15 residues. J lost 7 bases, V lost 7 bases, and 13 bases had no gene match. The CDR3 region has the DNA TGTGCCAGCATTATGGAGCCGGGACTAAGTAATGAGCAGTTCTTC. Its translation: CASIMEPGLSNEQFF.

This clonotype occurred many times. The chain is built from TRBV28 and TRBJ2-1, with a tentative D call TRBD2 (5 bases). The germline gives CDR1 MDHEN, CDR2 SYDVKM. Trimming took off 1 base at V and 5 bases at J, with 12 bases between the two ends. The CDR3 has 15 residues. CDR3 sequence (DNA): TGTGCCAGCAGTTTATTTTCGGAGGCCGACAATGAGCAGTTCTTC. Protein sequence: CASSLFSEADNEQFF.

This clonotype occurred a few times. V usage is TRBV7-9 and J usage is TRBJ2-5; 7 nucleotides match TRBD1. CDR1 is SEHNR, CDR2 FQNEAQ, per germline (reference sequence). This CDR3 region has 15 residues. Germline trimming cut 0 bases from V and 4 bases from J; bases unmatched to any gene: 5. CDR3 residues: CASSLAQGGPETQYF. The CDR3 nucleotides are TGTGCCAGCAGCTTAGCGCAAGGGGGCCCAGAGACCCAGTACTTC.

The V gene is TRBV4-1, the J gene TRBJ1-5, with D tentatively TRBD1 (6 bases). The germline gives CDR1 MGHRA, CDR2 YSYEKL. This CDR3 contains 16 residues. V was shortened by 4 bases and J by 3 bases, with 16 bases between the two germline ends. CDR3 in DNA: TGCGCCAGCAGCCTCGAGGGCAGGGGTGACAATCAGCCCCAGCATTTT. This sequence encodes CASSLEGRGDNQPQHF.

Many counts were recorded for this clonotype. The rearrangement joins TRBV27 to TRBJ2-5; D uncertain. V was trimmed by 5 bases and J by 5 bases, leaving 12 bases between them. Germline V gives CDR1 MNHEY, CDR2 SMNVEV (reference sequence). CDR3 length: 13 residues. CDR3 amino acids: CASSPPLGETQYF. The CDR3 nucleotides read TGTGCCAGCAGTCCCCCCCTTGGGGAGACCCAGTACTTC.

Note on this clonotype: The junction departs from germline at one end; a sequencing error may be responsible. The chain combines TRBV5-1 with TRBJ1-5, with 9 nucleotides matching TRBD1. The CDR3 is 13 amino acids. CDR1 is SGHRS and CDR2 is YFSETQ in the germline V gene. This chain's CDR3 is CAGSWTGDQPQHF. The CDR3 DNA reads as TGCGCCGGCAGCTGGACAGGGGATCAGCCCCAGCATTTT. Full variable domain (remainder filled in from reference TRBV5-1 and TRBJ1-5): KAGVTQTPRYLIKTRGQQVTLSCSPISGHRSVSWYQQTPGQGLQFLFEYFSETQRNKGNFPGRFSGRQFSNSRSEMNVSTLELGDSALYLCAGSWTGDQPQHFGDGTRLSIL.

The chain is built from TRBV2 and TRBJ1-5; 7 bases align to TRBD1. The germline V gene encodes CDR1 SNHLY and CDR2 FYNNEI. The CDR3 is 14 residues long. Trimming took 6 bases from V and 4 from J; bases not matched to a gene: 6. The CDR3 coding sequence is TGTGCCAGCAGACCGACAGGGAGAAATCAGCCCCAGCATTTT. Its protein product is CASRPTGRNQPQHF.

This clonotype appeared many times. V usage is TRBV27 and J usage is TRBJ2-1; 8 bases align to TRBD2. The germline V gene has CDR1 MNHEY and CDR2 SMNVEV (reference sequence). Germline trimming cut 3 bases from V and 0 bases from J; bases unmatched to any gene: 7. This CDR3 spans 17 amino acids. DNA for the CDR3: TGTGCCAGCAGTTTCCAAACCGGGACTAGCTCCTACAATGAGCAGTTCTTC. Translation: CASSFQTGTSSYNEQFF.

This clonotype came up a few times. The genes are TRBV7-9 and TRBJ2-7; unclear D gene. Germline V CDR1 and CDR2: SEHNR, FQNEAQ (reference sequence). CDR3 length: 14 residues. The V end was cut by 6 bases, the J end by 4 bases, with 16 bases between. CDR3 region: CASSPSEALYEQYF. The CDR3 DNA reads TGTGCCAGCAGTCCCTCCGAGGCGCTATACGAGCAGTACTTC.

In this sample, this clonotype turned up a few times. The chain employs TRBV7-9 and TRBJ2-3; tentative D call: TRBD2 (6 bases). The V gene lost 10 bases and the J gene lost 4 bases, with 12 bases spanning the gap. CDR3 length equals 12 residues. Germline V gene sequence: CDR1 SEHNR, CDR2 FQNEAQ (reference sequence). The CDR3 nucleotides are TGTGCCACCGACGGAGGGCCAGATACGCAGTATTTT. This translates into CATDGGPDTQYF.

The chain employs TRBV5-6 and TRBJ1-1, with D maybe TRBD1 (6 bases). The length of the CDR3 is 15 residues. With 4 bases removed from V and 1 base from J, the gap between germline ends came to 14 bases. Germline loops: CDR1 SGHDT, CDR2 YYEEEE. The CDR3 DNA follows: TGTGCCAGCAGCCCCGTGGGGGGGGCGAACACTGAAGCTTTCTTT. This sequence encodes CASSPVGGANTEAFF.

This clonotype has at least ten counts. The rearrangement uses TRBV5-1 and TRBJ2-7; 10 nucleotides line up with TRBD1. The junction had 2 bases not matched to a gene; V was cut back by 0 bases and J by 5 bases. Per germline, CDR1 SGHRS and CDR2 YFSETQ. This CDR3 is 14 amino acids long. CDR3 DNA sequence: TGCGCCAGCAGCTTGGGACAGGGGGCGAACGAGCAGTACTTC. Its protein is CASSLGQGANEQYF. Supplemented by reference TRBV5-1 and TRBJ2-7, the full variable domain reads KAGVTQTPRYLIKTRGQQVTLSCSPISGHRSVSWYQQTPGQGLQFLFEYFSETQRNKGNFPGRFSGRQFSNSRSEMNVSTLELGDSALYLCASSLGQGANEQYFGPGTRLTVT.

This chain links TRBV30 with TRBJ1-1; D might be TRBD1 (5 bases). In germline, CDR1 is GTSNPN, CDR2 SVGIG (reference sequence). The V gene lost 0 bases and the J gene lost 6 bases, with 11 bases spanning the gap. CDR3 length equals 13 residues. In DNA form, the CDR3 reads TGTGCCTGGAGTGTACGACAGACCTCTGAAGCTTTCTTT. Translation gives CAWSVRQTSEAFF.

This clonotype was counted only a few times. The V call is TRBV5-1, the J call TRBJ2-1; 13 bases align to TRBD2. Looked up from germline, CDR1 is SGHRS and CDR2 is YFSETQ. The ends lost 0 bases at V and 8 bases at J; junction bases unmatched: 2. The CDR3 is made up of 15 amino acids. CDR3 sequence (DNA): TGCGCCAGCAGCTTGGGGACTAGCGGGAGTCATGAGCAGTTCTTC. Translated: CASSLGTSGSHEQFF.

The V and J genes are TRBV5-1 and TRBJ2-3, with D possibly matching TRBD2 (6 bases). The CDR3 is made up of 16 amino acids. V was cut by 0 bases and J by 5 bases, with 16 bases left in between. Germline values: CDR1 SGHRS, CDR2 YFSETQ. The CDR3 spells CASSLAGGAGRDTQYF. The CDR3 nucleotides are TGCGCCAGCAGCTTGGCTGGCGGGGCGGGTAGAGATACGCAGTATTTT.

This clonotype showed up many times. V usage is TRBV28 and J usage is TRBJ2-5; 8 bases are shared with TRBD1. This CDR3 spans 16 amino acids. The junction had 11 bases not matched to a gene; V was cut back by 1 base and J by 7 bases. Germline V gene sequence: CDR1 MDHEN, CDR2 SYDVKM. The DNA for the CDR3 is TGTGCCAGCAGTTTATCCTTCCTCAGGGGGCTCGTGACCCAGTACTTC. It is translated as CASSLSFLRGLVTQYF.

CDR3 in amino acids: CASSPGTGGDSPLHF. The DNA for the CDR3 is TGTGCCAGCAGCCCGGGCACAGGGGGCGATTCACCCCTCCACTTT. The V and J genes are TRBV3-1 and TRBJ1-6; 9 nucleotides align to TRBD1. V was clipped by 4 bases and J by 8 bases; unmatched bases: 6. This CDR3 comprises 15 residues. The germline V gene encodes CDR1 LGHDT and CDR2 YNNKEL (reference sequence). The full variable domain, with the rest looked up from reference TRBV3-1 and TRBJ1-6, is DTAVSQTPKYLVTQMGNDKSIKCEQNLGHDTMYWYKQDSKKFLKIMFSYNNKELIINETVPNRFSPKSPDKAHLNLHINSLELGDSAVYFCASSPGTGGDSPLHFGNGTRLTVT.

This clonotype occurred many times. The V gene is TRBV30, the J gene TRBJ2-1; D is unclear. The V gene lost 3 bases and the J gene lost 0 bases, with 12 bases spanning the gap. Germline assignment: CDR1 GTSNPN and CDR2 SVGIG (reference sequence). This CDR3 has 15 residues. CDR3 nucleotide sequence: TGTGCCTGGAGAAGGGATCTTAGCTCCTACAATGAGCAGTTCTTC. Residues: CAWRRDLSSYNEQFF.

This clonotype was seen a few times. The V and J genes are TRBV18 and TRBJ2-7, with 9 bases fitting TRBD2. Losses at the gene ends were 0 bases for V and 2 bases for J; bases not matched to a gene: 5. The CDR3 has 16 residues. CDR1 KGHSH and CDR2 LQKENI come from the germline V gene. CDR3 sequence: CASSPPTSGRPYEQYF. CDR3 DNA: TGTGCCAGCTCACCACCGACTAGCGGCAGGCCCTACGAGCAGTACTTC.

This clonotype appeared many times. The rearrangement uses TRBV5-5 and TRBJ1-2; D perhaps matches TRBD1 (6 bases). V was trimmed by 4 bases and J by 3 bases, leaving 19 bases between them. Germline-derived CDR1 and CDR2 are SGHKS and YYEKEE (reference sequence). This CDR3 has 16 residues. CDR3 sequence reads: CASSLAVGGTDYGYTF. CDR3 nucleotide sequence: TGTGCCAGCAGCCTAGCAGTGGGGGGCACGGACTATGGCTACACCTTC.

This clonotype was found a few times. This chain connects TRBV20-1 to TRBJ2-1; TRBD2 aligns across 10 bases. CDR1 and CDR2 from the germline V gene are DFQATT and SNEGSKA (reference sequence). Trimming at V came to 6 bases and at J to 1 base, leaving 12 bases not matched to a gene. The CDR3 covers 17 residues. The DNA of the CDR3 is TGCAGTGCCGGGGTGGCTAGCGGGAGTTCATCCTACAATGAGCAGTTCTTC. Residues: CSAGVASGSSSYNEQFF.

This clonotype was picked up many times. CDR3 nucleotide sequence: TGTGCCAGCGACAGGGCCTACGAGCAGTACTTC. Encoded protein: CASDRAYEQYF. The J gene is TRBJ2-7, the V gene TRBV6-1, with 7 bases identical to TRBD1. After removal of 8 bases from V and 2 bases from J, the junction contained 0 bases not matched to a gene. This CDR3 has 11 residues. Per the germline V gene, CDR1 is MNHNS and CDR2 is SASEGT.

This clonotype was seen many times. The chain couples TRBV11-1 to TRBJ2-5; 9 bases map to TRBD1. The germline CDR1 and CDR2 sequences are SGHAT and FQDESV (reference sequence). The CDR3 covers 15 residues. J lost 5 bases, V lost 5 bases, and 9 bases had no gene match. The CDR3: CASSARDRVRETQYF. The CDR3 bases are TGTGCCAGCAGCGCACGGGACAGGGTGAGGGAGACCCAGTACTTC.